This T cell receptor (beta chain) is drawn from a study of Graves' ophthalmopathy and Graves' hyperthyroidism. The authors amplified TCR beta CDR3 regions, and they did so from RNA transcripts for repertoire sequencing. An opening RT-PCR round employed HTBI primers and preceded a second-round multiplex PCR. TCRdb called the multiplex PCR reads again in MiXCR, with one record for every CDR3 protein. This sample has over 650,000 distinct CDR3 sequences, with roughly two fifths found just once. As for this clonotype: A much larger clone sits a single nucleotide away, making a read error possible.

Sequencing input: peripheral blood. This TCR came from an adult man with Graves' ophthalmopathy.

The CDR3: CASSLGPMKGHTF. The CDR3 DNA reads TGCGCCAGCAGCTTGGGACCCATGAAGGGCCACACCTTC. This sequence joins TRBV5-1 and TRBJ1-2, with D uncertain. Germline V gives CDR1 SGHRS, CDR2 YFSETQ. The germline V and J ends were trimmed by 0 bases and 12 bases, with 15 bases remaining between them. The CDR3 sequence is 13 residues long.